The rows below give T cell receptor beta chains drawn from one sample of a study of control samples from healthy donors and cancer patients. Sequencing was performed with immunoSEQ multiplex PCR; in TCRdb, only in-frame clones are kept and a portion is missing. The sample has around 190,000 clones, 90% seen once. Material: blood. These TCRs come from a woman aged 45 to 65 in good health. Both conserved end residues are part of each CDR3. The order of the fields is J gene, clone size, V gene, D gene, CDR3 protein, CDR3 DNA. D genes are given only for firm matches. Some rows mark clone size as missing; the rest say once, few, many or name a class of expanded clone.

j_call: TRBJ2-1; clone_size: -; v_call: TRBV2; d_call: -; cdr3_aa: CASSEWDEQFF; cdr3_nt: TGTGCCAGCAGTGAATGGGATGAGCAGTTCTTC
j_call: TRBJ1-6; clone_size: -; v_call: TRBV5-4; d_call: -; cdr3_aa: CASSLSELRSPLHF; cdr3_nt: TGTGCCAGCAGCTTGTCAGAGTTACGATCACCCCTCCACTTT
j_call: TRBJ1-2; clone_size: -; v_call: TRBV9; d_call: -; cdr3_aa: CASSGTGTVYGYTF; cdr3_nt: TGTGCCAGCAGCGGAACCGGGACTGTCTATGGCTACACCTTC
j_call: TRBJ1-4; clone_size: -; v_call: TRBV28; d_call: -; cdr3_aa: CASSLTALGEKLFF; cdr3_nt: TGTGCCAGCAGTTTGACAGCGTTAGGTGAAAAACTGTTTTTT
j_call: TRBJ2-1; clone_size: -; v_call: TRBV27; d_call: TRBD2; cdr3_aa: CASRRGGANEQFF; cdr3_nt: TGTGCCAGCAGGCGCGGGGGGGCCAATGAGCAGTTCTTC
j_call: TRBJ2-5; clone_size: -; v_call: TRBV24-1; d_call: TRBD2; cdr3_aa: CATSRRGGQETQYF; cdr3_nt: TGTGCCACCAGTCGGCGGGGGGGCCAAGAGACCCAGTACTTC
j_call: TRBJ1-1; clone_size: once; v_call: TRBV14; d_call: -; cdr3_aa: CASSLVGYGAEAFF; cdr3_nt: TGTGCCAGCAGCTTGGTCGGGTATGGCGCTGAAGCTTTCTTT
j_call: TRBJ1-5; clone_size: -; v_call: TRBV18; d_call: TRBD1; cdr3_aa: CASSLGTDNQPQHF; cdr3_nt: TGTGCCAGCTCACTCGGGACAGACAATCAGCCCCAGCATTTT
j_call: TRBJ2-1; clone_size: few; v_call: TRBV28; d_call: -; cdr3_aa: CASGEIPYNEQFF; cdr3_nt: TGTGCCAGCGGGGAAATTCCCTACAATGAGCAGTTCTTC
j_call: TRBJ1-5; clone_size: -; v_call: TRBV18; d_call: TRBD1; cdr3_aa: CASSPGQGHQPQHF; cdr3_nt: TGTGCCAGCTCACCGGGACAGGGGCATCAGCCCCAGCATTTT
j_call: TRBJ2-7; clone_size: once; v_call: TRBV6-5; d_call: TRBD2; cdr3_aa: CASFGGAYEQYF; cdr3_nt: TGTGCCAGCTTCGGGGGGGCCTACGAGCAGTACTTC
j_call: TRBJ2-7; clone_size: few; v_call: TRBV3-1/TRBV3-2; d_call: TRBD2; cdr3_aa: CASSQENGLADPFYEQYF; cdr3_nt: TGTGCCAGCAGCCAAGAAAATGGGCTAGCGGACCCTTTCTACGAGCAGTACTTC
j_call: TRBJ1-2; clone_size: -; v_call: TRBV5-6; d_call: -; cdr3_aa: CASRGHGTGSNYGYTF; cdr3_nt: TGTGCCAGCAGAGGACACGGAACGGGATCTAACTATGGCTACACCTTC
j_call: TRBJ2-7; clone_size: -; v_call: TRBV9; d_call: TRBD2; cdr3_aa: CASSKGSGGDTYEQYF; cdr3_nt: TGTGCCAGCAGCAAAGGTAGCGGGGGGGATACCTACGAGCAGTACTTC
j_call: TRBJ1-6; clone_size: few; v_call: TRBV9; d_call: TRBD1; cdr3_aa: CASSVGGTDSPLHF; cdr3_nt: TGTGCCAGCAGCGTAGGTGGGACAGATTCACCCCTCCACTTT
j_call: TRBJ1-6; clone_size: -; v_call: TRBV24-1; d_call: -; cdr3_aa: CATSDLGSPLHF; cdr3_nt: TGTGCCACCAGTGATTTAGGCTCACCCCTCCACTTT
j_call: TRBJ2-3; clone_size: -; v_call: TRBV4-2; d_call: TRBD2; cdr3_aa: CASSQERGGADTQYF; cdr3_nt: TGTGCCAGCAGCCAAGAGAGGGGAGGGGCAGATACGCAGTATTTT
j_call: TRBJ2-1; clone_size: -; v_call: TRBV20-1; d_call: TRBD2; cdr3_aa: CSASSSGRAYNEQFF; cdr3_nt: TGCAGTGCTAGTTCTAGCGGGAGGGCCTACAATGAGCAGTTCTTC
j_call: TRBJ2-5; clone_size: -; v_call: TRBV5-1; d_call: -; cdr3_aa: CASSLATSQETQYF; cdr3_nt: TGCGCCAGCAGCTTGGCTACCTCCCAAGAGACCCAGTACTTC
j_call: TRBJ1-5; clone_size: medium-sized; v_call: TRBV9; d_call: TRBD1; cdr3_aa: CASSVEGGSGQPQHF; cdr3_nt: TGTGCCAGCAGCGTAGAAGGGGGCTCCGGTCAGCCCCAGCATTTT
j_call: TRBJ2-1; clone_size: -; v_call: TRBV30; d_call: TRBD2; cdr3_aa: CAWTSGRAQFF; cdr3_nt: TGTGCCTGGACTAGCGGGAGGGCGCAGTTCTTC
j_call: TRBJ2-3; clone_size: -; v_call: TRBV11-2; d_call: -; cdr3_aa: CASSLSNGGSTDTQYF; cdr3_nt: TGTGCCAGCAGCTTATCGAACGGGGGCTCCACAGATACGCAGTATTTT
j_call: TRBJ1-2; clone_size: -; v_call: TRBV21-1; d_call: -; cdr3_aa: CASSKEQNGYGYTF; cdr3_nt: TGTGCCAGCAGCAAAGAACAGAATGGCTATGGCTACACCTTC
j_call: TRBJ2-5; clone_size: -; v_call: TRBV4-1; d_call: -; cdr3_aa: CASSQAPVPRETQYF; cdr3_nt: TGCGCCAGCAGCCAAGCCCCGGTCCCGAGAGAGACCCAGTACTTC
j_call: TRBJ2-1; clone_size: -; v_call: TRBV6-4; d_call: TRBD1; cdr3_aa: CASSPYRGAYNEQFF; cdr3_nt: TGTGCCAGCAGTCCGTACAGGGGGGCCTACAATGAGCAGTTCTTC
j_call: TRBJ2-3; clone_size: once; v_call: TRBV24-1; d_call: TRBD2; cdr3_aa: CATSSAGLTTDTQYF; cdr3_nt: TGTGCCACCAGTTCGGCGGGACTAACTACAGATACGCAGTATTTT
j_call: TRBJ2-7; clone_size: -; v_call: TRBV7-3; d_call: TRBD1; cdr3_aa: CASRGKTGNEQYF; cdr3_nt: TGTGCCAGCAGGGGGAAGACAGGGAACGAGCAGTACTTC
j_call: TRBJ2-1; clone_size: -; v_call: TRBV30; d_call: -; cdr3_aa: CAWSPGSAIWVQFF; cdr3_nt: TGTGCCTGGAGTCCCGGGTCGGCGATATGGGTGCAGTTCTTC
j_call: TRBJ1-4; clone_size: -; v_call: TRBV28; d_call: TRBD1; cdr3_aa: CASILQGAGEKLFF; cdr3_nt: TGTGCCAGCATTCTTCAGGGGGCGGGTGAAAAACTGTTTTTT
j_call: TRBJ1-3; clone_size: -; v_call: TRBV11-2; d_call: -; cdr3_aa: CASSTRDGTSGNTIYF; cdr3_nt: TGTGCCAGCAGCACTAGGGACGGCACCTCTGGAAACACCATATATTTT
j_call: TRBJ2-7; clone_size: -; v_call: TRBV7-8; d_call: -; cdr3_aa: CASTDVGGSYEQYF; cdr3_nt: TGTGCCAGCACCGATGTGGGGGGCTCCTACGAGCAGTACTTC
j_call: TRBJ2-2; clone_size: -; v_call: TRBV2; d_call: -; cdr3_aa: CASGGATANTGELFF; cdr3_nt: TGTGCCAGCGGGGGGGCCACCGCGAACACCGGGGAGCTGTTTTTT
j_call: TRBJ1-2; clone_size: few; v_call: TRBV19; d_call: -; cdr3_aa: CASSSRGLGYTF; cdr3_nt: TGTGCCAGTAGTTCCCGGGGACTTGGCTACACCTTC
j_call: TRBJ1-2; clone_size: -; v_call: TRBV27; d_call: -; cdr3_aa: CASPLGGRSNYGYTF; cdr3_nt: TGTGCCAGCCCCTTGGGGGGGCGTTCTAACTATGGCTACACCTTC
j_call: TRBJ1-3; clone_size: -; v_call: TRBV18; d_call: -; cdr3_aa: CASSPNQLDTIYF; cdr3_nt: TGTGCCAGCTCACCGAACCAGCTGGACACCATATATTTT
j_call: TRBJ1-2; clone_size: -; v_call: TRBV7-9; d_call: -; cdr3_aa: CASSPVAPVPNYGYTF; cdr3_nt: TGTGCCAGCAGCCCTGTCGCACCAGTCCCTAACTATGGCTACACCTTC
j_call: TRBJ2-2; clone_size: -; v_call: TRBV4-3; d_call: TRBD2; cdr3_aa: CASSQAGGGTGELFF; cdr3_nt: TGCGCCAGCAGCCAAGCGGGAGGGGGCACCGGGGAGCTGTTTTTT
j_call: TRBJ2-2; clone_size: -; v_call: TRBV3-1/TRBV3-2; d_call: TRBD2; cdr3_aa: CASTQTSGGNTGELFF; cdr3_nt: TGTGCCAGCACCCAGACTAGCGGGGGAAACACCGGGGAGCTGTTTTTT
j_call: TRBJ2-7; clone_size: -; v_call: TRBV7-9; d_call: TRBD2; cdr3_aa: CASTPGLAGEGYEQYF; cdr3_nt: TGTGCCAGCACCCCCGGACTAGCGGGAGAAGGGTACGAGCAGTACTTC
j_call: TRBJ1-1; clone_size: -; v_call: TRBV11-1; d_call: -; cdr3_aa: CASSQPLRRDTEAFF; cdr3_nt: TGTGCCAGCAGCCAACCCCTGAGGCGGGACACTGAAGCTTTCTTT
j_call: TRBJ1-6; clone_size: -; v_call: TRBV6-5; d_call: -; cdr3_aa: CASSYTDRAFNSPLHF; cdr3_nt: TGTGCCAGCAGTTACACAGACCGGGCCTTCAATTCACCCCTCCACTTT
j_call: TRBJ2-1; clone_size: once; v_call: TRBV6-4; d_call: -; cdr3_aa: CASSDSAGQRNEQFF; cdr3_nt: TGTGCCAGCAGTGACTCCGCGGGGCAGAGAAATGAGCAGTTCTTC
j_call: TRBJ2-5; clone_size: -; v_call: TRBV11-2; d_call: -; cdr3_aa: CASSFGGGETQYF; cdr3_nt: TGTGCCAGCAGCTTTGGCGGTGGGGAGACCCAGTACTTC
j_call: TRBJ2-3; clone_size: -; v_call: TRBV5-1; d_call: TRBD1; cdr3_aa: CASSPTGDRTDTQYF; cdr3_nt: TGCGCCAGCAGCCCGACAGGGGACCGCACAGATACGCAGTATTTT
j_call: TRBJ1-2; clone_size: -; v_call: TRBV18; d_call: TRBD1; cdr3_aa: CASSRRDRGENGYTF; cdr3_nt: TGTGCCAGCTCCAGGCGGGACAGGGGGGAGAATGGCTACACCTTC
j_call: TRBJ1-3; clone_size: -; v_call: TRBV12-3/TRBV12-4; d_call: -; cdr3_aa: CATRGAGNTIYF; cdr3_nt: TGTGCCACAAGAGGGGCTGGAAACACCATATATTTT
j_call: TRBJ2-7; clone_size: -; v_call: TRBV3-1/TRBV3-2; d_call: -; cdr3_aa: CASSPALGGYEQYF; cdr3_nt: TGTGCCAGCAGCCCCGCTTTGGGTGGGTACGAGCAGTACTTC
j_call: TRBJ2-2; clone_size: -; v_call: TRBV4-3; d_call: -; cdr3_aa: CASSQDRERPNGELFF; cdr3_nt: TGCGCCAGCAGCCAAGATCGGGAGCGGCCAAACGGGGAGCTGTTTTTT
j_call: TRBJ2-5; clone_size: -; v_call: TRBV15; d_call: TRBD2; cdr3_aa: CATSRGLPLAGLGETQYF; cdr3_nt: TGTGCCACCAGCAGAGGCCTACCCCTAGCGGGGCTCGGGGAGACCCAGTACTTC
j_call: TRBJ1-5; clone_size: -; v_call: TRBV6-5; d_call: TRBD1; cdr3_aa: CASALTGGNQPQHF; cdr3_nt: TGTGCCAGCGCCTTGACAGGGGGCAATCAGCCCCAGCATTTT
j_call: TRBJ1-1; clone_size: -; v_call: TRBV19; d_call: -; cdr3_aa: CASSIGGMNTEAFF; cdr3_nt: TGTGCCAGTAGTATTGGGGGCATGAACACTGAAGCTTTCTTT
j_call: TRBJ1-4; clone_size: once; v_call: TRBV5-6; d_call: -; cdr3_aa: CASSPGLGQGEKLFF; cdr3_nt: TGTGCCAGCAGCCCAGGTCTGGGCCAGGGGGAAAAACTGTTTTTT
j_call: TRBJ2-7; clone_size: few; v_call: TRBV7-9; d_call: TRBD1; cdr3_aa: CASSLTGQGYEQYF; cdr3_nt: TGTGCCAGCAGCTTGACCGGACAGGGATACGAGCAGTACTTC